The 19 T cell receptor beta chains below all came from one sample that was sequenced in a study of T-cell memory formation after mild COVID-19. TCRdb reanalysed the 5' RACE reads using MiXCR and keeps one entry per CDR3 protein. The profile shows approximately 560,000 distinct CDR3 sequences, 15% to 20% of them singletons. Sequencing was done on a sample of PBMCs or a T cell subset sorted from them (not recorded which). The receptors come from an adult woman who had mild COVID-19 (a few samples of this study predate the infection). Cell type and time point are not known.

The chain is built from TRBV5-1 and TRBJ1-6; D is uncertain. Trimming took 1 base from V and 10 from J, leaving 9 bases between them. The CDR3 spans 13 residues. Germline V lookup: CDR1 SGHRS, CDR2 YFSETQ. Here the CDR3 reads CASSLSRRSPLHF. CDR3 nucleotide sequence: TGCGCCAGCAGCTTGTCCAGACGCTCACCCCTCCACTTT.

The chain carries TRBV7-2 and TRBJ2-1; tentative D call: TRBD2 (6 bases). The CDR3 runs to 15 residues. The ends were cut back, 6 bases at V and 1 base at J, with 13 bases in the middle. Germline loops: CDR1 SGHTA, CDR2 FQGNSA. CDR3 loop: CASSPSGTSYNEQFF. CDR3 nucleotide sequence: TGTGCCAGCAGTCCTTCAGGGACTTCCTACAATGAGCAGTTCTTC.

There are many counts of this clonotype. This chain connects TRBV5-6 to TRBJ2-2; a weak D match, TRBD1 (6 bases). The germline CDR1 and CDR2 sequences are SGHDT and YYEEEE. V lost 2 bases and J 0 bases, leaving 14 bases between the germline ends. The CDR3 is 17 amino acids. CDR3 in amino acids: CASSLLQGLSNTGELFF. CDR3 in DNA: TGTGCCAGCAGCTTATTACAGGGCCTTTCGAACACCGGGGAGCTGTTTTTT. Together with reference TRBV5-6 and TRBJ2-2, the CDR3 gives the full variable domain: DAGVTQSPTHLIKTRGQQVTLRCSPKSGHDTVSWYQQALGQGPQFIFQYYEEEERQRGNFPDRFSGHQFPNYSSELNVNALLLGDSALYLCASSLLQGLSNTGELFFGEGSRLTVL.

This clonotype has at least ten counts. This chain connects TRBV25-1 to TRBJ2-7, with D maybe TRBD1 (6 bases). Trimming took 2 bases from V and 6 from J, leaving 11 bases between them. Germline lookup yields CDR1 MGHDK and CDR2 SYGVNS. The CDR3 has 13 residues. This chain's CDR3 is CASSERQAGEQYF. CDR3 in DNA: TGTGCCAGCAGTGAACGACAGGCGGGCGAGCAGTACTTC.

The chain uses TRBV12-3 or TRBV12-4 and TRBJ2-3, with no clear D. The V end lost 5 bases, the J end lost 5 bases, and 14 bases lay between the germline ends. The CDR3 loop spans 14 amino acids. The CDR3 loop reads CASSLQDGGDTQYF. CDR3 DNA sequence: TGTGCCAGCAGTCTCCAGGATGGCGGAGATACGCAGTATTTT.

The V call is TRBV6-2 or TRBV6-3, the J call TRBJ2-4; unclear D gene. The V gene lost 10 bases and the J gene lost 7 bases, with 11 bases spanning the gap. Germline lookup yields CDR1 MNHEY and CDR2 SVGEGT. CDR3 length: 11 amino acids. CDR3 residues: CATASGNIQYF. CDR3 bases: TGTGCCACCGCCTCTGGGAACATTCAGTACTTC.

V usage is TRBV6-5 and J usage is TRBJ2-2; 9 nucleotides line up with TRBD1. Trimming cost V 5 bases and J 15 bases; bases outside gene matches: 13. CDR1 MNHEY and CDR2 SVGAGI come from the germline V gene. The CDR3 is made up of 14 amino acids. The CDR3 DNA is TGTGCCAGCAGTCACCGGGACAGGGTAGGGACGGTGTTTTTT. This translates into CASSHRDRVGTVFF.

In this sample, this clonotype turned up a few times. CDR3 nucleotides: TGTGCCAGCAGCCGCCGACAGGGGATAAATGAAAAACTGTTTTTT. Its protein product is CASSRRQGINEKLFF. This chain connects TRBV11-3 to TRBJ1-4; 8 bases are a match to TRBD1. The CDR3 covers 15 residues. The V gene end was trimmed by 5 bases and the J gene end by 5 bases; junction bases not matched to a gene: 7. The germline V gene encodes CDR1 SGHNT and CDR2 YENEEA.

CDR3 amino acids: CASRRGVGSTDTQYF. Here the CDR3 DNA reads TGTGCCAGCCGTCGCGGGGTCGGTAGCACAGATACGCAGTATTTT. V gene TRBV7-3 combines with J gene TRBJ2-3; D may be TRBD2 (6 bases). From germline, CDR1 is SGHTA and CDR2 FQGTGA. V was pared by 8 bases and J by 0 bases, with 15 bases between. The CDR3 runs to 15 residues. Full variable domain (outside the CDR3, taken from reference TRBV7-3 and TRBJ2-3): GAGVSQTPSNKVTEKGKYVELRCDPISGHTALYWYRQSLGQGPEFLIYFQGTGAADDSGLPNDRFFAVRPEGSVSTLKIQRTERGDSAVYLCASRRGVGSTDTQYFGPGTRLTVL.

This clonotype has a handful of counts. CDR3 coding DNA: TGTGCCATCAGTGAAGCTTTACCGGCGGGCGAGACCCAGTACTTC. Amino acid sequence: CAISEALPAGETQYF. The chain recombines TRBV10-3 with TRBJ2-5; perhaps TRBD2 as D (5 bases). Germline V CDR1 and CDR2: ENHRY, SYGVKD. The CDR3 is made up of 15 amino acids. V lost 3 bases, J lost 5 bases, and 16 bases lay in between.

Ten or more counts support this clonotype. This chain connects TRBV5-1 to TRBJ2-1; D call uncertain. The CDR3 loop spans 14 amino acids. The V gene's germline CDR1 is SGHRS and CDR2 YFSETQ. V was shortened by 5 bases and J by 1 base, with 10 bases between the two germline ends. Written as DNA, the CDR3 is TGCGCCAGCAGAAACGATGGGTCCTACAATGAGCAGTTCTTC. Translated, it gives CASRNDGSYNEQFF.

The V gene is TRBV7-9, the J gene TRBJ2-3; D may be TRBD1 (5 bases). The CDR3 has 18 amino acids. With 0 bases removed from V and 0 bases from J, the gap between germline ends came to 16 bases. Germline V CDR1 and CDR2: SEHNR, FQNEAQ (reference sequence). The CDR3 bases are TGTGCCAGCAGCTTAGCGTTGGTGGTGACAGCGAGCACAGATACGCAGTATTTT. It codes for CASSLALVVTASTDTQYF.

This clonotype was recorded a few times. CDR3 residues: CASSQGLLRREADTQYF. In DNA form, the CDR3 reads TGCGCCAGCAGCCAAGGCCTTCTTAGGAGGGAGGCAGATACGCAGTATTTT. The rearrangement joins TRBV4-1 to TRBJ2-3, with D tentatively TRBD2 (6 bases). In germline, CDR1 is MGHRA, CDR2 YSYEKL. The CDR3 loop spans 17 amino acids. V dropped 1 base and J dropped 4 bases, with 18 bases sitting between them.

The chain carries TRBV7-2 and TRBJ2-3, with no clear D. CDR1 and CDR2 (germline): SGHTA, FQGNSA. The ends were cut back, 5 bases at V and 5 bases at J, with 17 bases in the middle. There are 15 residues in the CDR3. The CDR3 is CASSGRTTYQDTQYF. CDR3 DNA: TGTGCCAGCAGCGGCAGGACCACCTATCAAGATACGCAGTATTTT.

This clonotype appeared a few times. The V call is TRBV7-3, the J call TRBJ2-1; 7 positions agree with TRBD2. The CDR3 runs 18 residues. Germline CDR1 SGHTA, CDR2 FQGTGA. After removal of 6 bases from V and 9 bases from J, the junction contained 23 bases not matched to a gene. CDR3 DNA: TGTGCCAGCAGTTTGGGGGGGTTTTATCGGCAATCGCAAATTGAGCAGTTCTTC. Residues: CASSLGGFYRQSQIEQFF.

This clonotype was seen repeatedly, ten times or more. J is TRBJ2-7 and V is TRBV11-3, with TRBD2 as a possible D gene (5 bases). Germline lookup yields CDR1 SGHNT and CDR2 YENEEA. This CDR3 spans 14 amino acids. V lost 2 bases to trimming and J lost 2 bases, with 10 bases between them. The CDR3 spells CASSLSGNPYEQYF. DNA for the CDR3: TGTGCCAGCAGCTTATCCGGGAACCCCTACGAGCAGTACTTC.

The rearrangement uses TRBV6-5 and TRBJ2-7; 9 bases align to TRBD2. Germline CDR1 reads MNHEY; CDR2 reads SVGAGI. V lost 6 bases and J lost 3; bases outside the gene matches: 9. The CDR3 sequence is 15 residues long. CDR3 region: CASRRPGLALYEQYF. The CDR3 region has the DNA TGTGCCAGCAGACGTCCGGGACTAGCCCTCTACGAGCAGTACTTC.

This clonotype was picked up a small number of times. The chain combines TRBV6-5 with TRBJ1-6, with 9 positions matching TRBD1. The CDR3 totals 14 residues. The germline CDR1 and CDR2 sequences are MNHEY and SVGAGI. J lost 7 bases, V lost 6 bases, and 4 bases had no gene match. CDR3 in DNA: TGTGCCAGCAGGAAGGACAGGGGCAATTCACCCCTCCACTTT. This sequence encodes CASRKDRGNSPLHF.

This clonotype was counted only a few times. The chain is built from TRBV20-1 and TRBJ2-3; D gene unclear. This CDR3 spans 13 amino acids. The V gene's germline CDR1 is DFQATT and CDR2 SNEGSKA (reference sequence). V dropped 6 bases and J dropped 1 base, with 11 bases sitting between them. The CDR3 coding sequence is TGCAGTGCGCCGCGTTCTGGCACAGATACGCAGTATTTT. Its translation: CSAPRSGTDTQYF.